The present T cell receptor beta chain was sequenced within a study of blood T cells in healthy people across ages. Study outcomes and limitations: TCR beta diversity, measured per million T cells, fell in a roughly linear way with age. With unsorted PBMCs, a conclusive comparison of naive versus antigen-experienced cells was not possible.

This clonotype was counted only a few times. Its antigen remains unidentified. It was with a sample-barcoded 5' primer and a J-beta primer mix that a second PCR of roughly 7 to 12 cycles was run. TCRdb analysed the 5' RACE reads with MiXCR anew, one entry per CDR3 protein. Seen here are 700,000 to 850,000 distinct CDR3 sequences, 40% to 65% observed once, and the top ten hold about 42%. Germline lookup yields CDR1 ENHRY and CDR2 SYGVKD. This CDR3 is built from 15 residues. Trimming removed 6 bases at V and 4 bases at J, with 16 bases between. The study recruited healthy Caucasian donors from Russia who were aged roughly 6 to 95. The amount of total RNA extracted per sample was at least 5 micrograms.

The sample was blood. The receptor was isolated from a man older than 75 in good health. The chain joins TRBV10-3 to TRBJ2-1, with D possibly being TRBD2 (7 bases). The CDR3: CAIREQGTKYNEQFF. The CDR3 DNA is TGTGCCATCAGGGAGCAGGGGACTAAATACAATGAGCAGTTCTTC.